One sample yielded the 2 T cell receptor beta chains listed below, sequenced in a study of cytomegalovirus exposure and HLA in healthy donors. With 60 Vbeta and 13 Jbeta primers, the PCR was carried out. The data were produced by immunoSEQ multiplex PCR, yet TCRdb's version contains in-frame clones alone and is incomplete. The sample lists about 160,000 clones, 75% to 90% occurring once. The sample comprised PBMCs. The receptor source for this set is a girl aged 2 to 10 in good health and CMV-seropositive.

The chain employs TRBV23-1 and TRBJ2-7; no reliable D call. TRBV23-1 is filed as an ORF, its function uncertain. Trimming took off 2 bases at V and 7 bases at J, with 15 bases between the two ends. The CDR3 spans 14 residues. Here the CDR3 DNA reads TGCGCCAGCAGTCAACCCTTGACAAAGTGGGAGCAGTACTTC. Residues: CASSQPLTKWEQYF.

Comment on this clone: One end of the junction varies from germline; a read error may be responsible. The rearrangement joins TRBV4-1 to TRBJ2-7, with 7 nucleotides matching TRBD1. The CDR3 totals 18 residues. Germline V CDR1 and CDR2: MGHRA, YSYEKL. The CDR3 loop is CASSQEKGQTLNPYVQYF. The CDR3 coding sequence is TGCGCCAGCAGCCAAGAGAAGGGACAGACCCTTAACCCCTACGTGCAGTACTTC.